A single sample gave rise to the 4 T cell receptor beta chains below, sequenced in a study of cytomegalovirus exposure and HLA in healthy donors. Researchers ran the PCR with 60 Vbeta and 13 Jbeta primers. Assay: immunoSEQ multiplex PCR; the TCRdb copy retains only in-frame clones and omits some. The sample records approximately 35,000 clones, approximately 82% being singletons. Sequencing was carried out using PBMCs. These receptors were taken from a woman aged 18 to 35 in good health and CMV-seronegative.

The rearrangement uses TRBV7-3 and TRBJ2-7, with 10 bases matching TRBD1. V lost 5 bases and J lost 7; bases outside the gene matches: 14. CDR1 is SGHTA, CDR2 FQGTGA, per germline. This CDR3 is built from 16 residues. CDR3 sequence reads: CASSPLPGTGEGEQYF. CDR3 in DNA: TGTGCCAGCAGCCCATTACCCGGGACAGGGGAGGGGGAGCAGTACTTC.

This clone has only one observation. The chain uses TRBV27 and TRBJ2-1; unclear D gene. From germline, CDR1 is MNHEY and CDR2 SMNVEV (reference sequence). The length of the CDR3 is 14 residues. Trimming shortened V by 1 base and J by 2 bases, and 6 bases separated the two germline ends. CDR3: CASSLFATYNEQFF. The CDR3 DNA sequence: TGTGCCAGCAGTTTATTTGCTACCTACAATGAGCAGTTCTTC.

The chain links TRBV7-2 to TRBJ2-7; D call uncertain. The V end was cut by 5 bases, the J end by 5 bases, with 19 bases between. The CDR3 runs to 15 residues. CDR1 is SGHTA, CDR2 FQGNSA, per germline. CDR3 DNA: TGTGCCAGCAGCCCGACGAGACTGACTTGGGACGAGCAGTACTTC. Translating it yields CASSPTRLTWDEQYF.

Turning to this clone: Relative to the germline gene, one junction end is altered; a read error may explain this. The chain combines TRBV7-9 with TRBJ1-2; the D gene is possibly TRBD1 (6 bases). Germline V gene data show CDR1 as SEHNR and CDR2 as FQNEAQ (reference sequence). The CDR3 length is 13 residues. CDR3 nucleotides: TGTTCCAGCAGCCGAACAGGGCAGGGGGGCTACACCTTC. Its protein is CSSSRTGQGGYTF.